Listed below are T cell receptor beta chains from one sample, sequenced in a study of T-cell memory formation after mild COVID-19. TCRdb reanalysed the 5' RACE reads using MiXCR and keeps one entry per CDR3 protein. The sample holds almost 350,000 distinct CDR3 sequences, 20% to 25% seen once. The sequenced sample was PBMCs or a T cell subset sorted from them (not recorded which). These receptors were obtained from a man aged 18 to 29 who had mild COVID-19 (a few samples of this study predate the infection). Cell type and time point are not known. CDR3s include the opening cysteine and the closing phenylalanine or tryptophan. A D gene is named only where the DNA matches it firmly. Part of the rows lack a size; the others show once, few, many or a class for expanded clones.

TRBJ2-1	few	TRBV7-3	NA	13	TGTGCCAGCAGCTTCATCGGGGGGCCTGAGCAGTTCTTC	CASSFIGGPEQFF
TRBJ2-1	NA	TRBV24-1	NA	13	TGTGCCACCAAGGGGGGACCCTACAATGAGCAGTTCTTC	CATKGGPYNEQFF
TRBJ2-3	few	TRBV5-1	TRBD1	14	TGCGCCAGCACCCCGGGACAGGGGACAGATACGCAGTATTTT	CASTPGQGTDTQYF
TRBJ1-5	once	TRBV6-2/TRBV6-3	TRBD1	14	TGTGCCAGCGGCCGACAGGGGGCTGGACAGCCCCAGCATTTT	CASGRQGAGQPQHF
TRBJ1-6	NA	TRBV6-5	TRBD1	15	TGTGCCAGCAGCCGCTTGACAGGGTATAATTCACCCCTCCACTTT	CASSRLTGYNSPLHF
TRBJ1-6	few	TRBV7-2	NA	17	TGTGCCAGCAGCTTAGTTGGGTACAGCTCCTATAATTCACCCCTCCACTTT	CASSLVGYSSYNSPLHF
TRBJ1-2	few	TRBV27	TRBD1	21	TGTGCCAGCAGTCCATCCAACCGACAGGGGATTCGTCAAAAGCCCAGCTATGGCTACACCTTC	CASSPSNRQGIRQKPSYGYTF
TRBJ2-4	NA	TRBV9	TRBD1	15	TGTGCCAGCAGCGCCTCTGGACAGGGGGCGAACATTCAGTACTTC	CASSASGQGANIQYF
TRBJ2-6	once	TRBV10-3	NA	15	TGTGCCATCAGTGACTCTCTAAGTGGGGCCAACGTCCTGACTTTC	CAISDSLSGANVLTF
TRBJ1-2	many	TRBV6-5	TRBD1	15	TGTGCCAGCAGTTACAGCGAGGGACAGCTCTATGGCTACACCTTC	CASSYSEGQLYGYTF
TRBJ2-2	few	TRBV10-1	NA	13	TGCGCCAGTAATTCGGAAGACACCGGGGAGCTGTTTTTT	CASNSEDTGELFF
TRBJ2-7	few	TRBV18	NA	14	TGTGCCCCCTCAATCGGGGGGCCAGACTACGAGCAGTACTTC	CAPSIGGPDYEQYF
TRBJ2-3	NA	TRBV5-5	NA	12	TGTGCCAGCAGCTTGGTACAGGGCGAGCAGTATTTT	CASSLVQGEQYF
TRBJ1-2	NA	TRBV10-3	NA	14	TGTGCCATCTCCTGGGACGGATCTAACTATGGCTACACCTTC	CAISWDGSNYGYTF
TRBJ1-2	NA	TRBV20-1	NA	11	TGCAGTGCTAGAGAAGATTATGGCTACACCTTC	CSAREDYGYTF
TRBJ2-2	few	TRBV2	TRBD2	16	TGTGCCAGCAGTGAAGGGACGGGGGGATACACCGGGGAGCTGTTTTTT	CASSEGTGGYTGELFF
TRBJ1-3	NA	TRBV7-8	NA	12	TGTGCCAGCAGCTTAGGGGGTCACACCATATATTTT	CASSLGGHTIYF
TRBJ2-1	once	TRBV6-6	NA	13	TGTGCCAGCAGTCCAACGCCCTACAATGAGCAGTTCTTC	CASSPTPYNEQFF
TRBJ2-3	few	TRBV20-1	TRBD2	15	TGCAGTGCCCCACTAGCGGGGGATAGCACAGATACGCAGTATTTT	CSAPLAGDSTDTQYF
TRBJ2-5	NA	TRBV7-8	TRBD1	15	TGTGCCAGCAGTTTCGTTCGGGACAGCCAAGAGACCCAGTACTTC	CASSFVRDSQETQYF
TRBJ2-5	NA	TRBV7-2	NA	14	TGTGCCAGCAGCTCCCGGTCAGGCTCGCAGACCCAGTACTTC	CASSSRSGSQTQYF
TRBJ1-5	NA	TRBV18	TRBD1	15	TGTGCCAGCTCACCCCGAGGGACAGACAATCAGCCCCAGCATTTT	CASSPRGTDNQPQHF